This entry is about one T cell receptor (beta chain). This CDR3 is 14 amino acids long. Between the trimmed V and J ends, which lost 9 bases and 6 bases, there was a span of 17 bases. Germline V CDR1 and CDR2: SGHTA, FQGNSA. The data were obtained in a study of blood T cell repertoires in COVID-19. In the authors' workflow: Amplification of reference gene primers provided the estimated nucleated cell counts. The assay was immunoSEQ multiplex PCR, and TCRdb's table has in-frame clones only and misses some. D and trimming come from the DNA, and the V and J calls and clone size come from that table. The repertoire holds around 270,000 clones, with over 80% as singletons.

The chain recombines TRBV7-2 with TRBJ1-4; D perhaps matches TRBD1 (6 bases). The receptor was isolated from a woman between 40 and 50 years old who had been exposed to COVID-19. Input material: PBMCs or T cells enriched from blood (not recorded which). The CDR3 region is CASKTQGAYEKLFF. CDR3 nucleotides: TGTGCCAGTAAAACACAGGGTGCTTATGAAAAACTGTTTTTT.